The rows below give T cell receptor beta chains drawn from one sample of a study of blood T cell repertoires in COVID-19. The method was immunoSEQ multiplex PCR; TCRdb's version includes in-frame clones alone and lacks a portion of them. The sample consists of some 350,000 clones, approximately 91% of them appearing once. The material sequenced was peripheral blood. These receptors were taken from a woman in her sixties or seventies with COVID-19, enrolled during active disease. The CDR3 runs from the conserved cysteine through the conserved F or W. Fields, in order: V gene, D gene, CDR3 length, J gene, clone size, CDR3 protein, CDR3 DNA. D genes are given only for firm matches. Clone size, where shown, is once, few, many, or a class for clones that have expanded.

V: TRBV30; D: TRBD1; length: 11; J: TRBJ1-3; size: -; CDR3: CASTQGAAIYF; DNA: TGTGCCTCCACACAGGGGGCCGCCATATATTTT
V: TRBV24-1; D: -; length: 15; J: TRBJ2-7; size: -; CDR3: CATSDPGDARDEQYF; DNA: TGTGCCACCAGTGATCCAGGGGATGCTCGGGACGAGCAGTACTTC
V: TRBV5-1; D: TRBD2; length: 14; J: TRBJ2-1; size: -; CDR3: CASSWSGLAYEQFF; DNA: TGCGCCAGCAGCTGGTCGGGACTAGCTTATGAGCAGTTCTTC
V: TRBV2; D: -; length: 15; J: TRBJ2-7; size: -; CDR3: CASSEAFREIYEQYF; DNA: TGTGCCAGCAGTGAAGCGTTTCGGGAGATCTACGAGCAGTACTTC
V: TRBV27; D: TRBD1; length: 15; J: TRBJ2-3; size: -; CDR3: CASSSGQGATDTQYF; DNA: TGTGCCAGCAGTTCGGGACAGGGGGCAACAGATACGCAGTATTTT
V: TRBV24-1; D: -; length: 13; J: TRBJ1-2; size: -; CDR3: CATSESRFYGYTF; DNA: TGTGCCACCAGTGAATCGAGATTCTATGGCTACACCTTC
V: TRBV28; D: TRBD1; length: 16; J: TRBJ1-5; size: -; CDR3: CASSGSGQGWDQPQHF; DNA: TGTGCCAGCAGTGGGTCGGGACAGGGGTGGGATCAGCCCCAGCATTTT
V: TRBV5-1; D: -; length: 13; J: TRBJ1-1; size: -; CDR3: CASSVQQGDSSFF; DNA: TGCGCCAGCAGCGTTCAGCAGGGTGATTCAAGTTTCTTT
V: TRBV10-2; D: -; length: 17; J: TRBJ1-4; size: -; CDR3: CASSEFRQSATNEKLFF; DNA: TGCGCCAGCAGTGAGTTCCGACAGTCTGCAACTAATGAAAAACTGTTTTTT
V: TRBV4-1; D: -; length: 18; J: TRBJ1-3; size: -; CDR3: CASSQDGDPEVSGNTIYF; DNA: TGCGCCAGCAGCCAAGATGGAGACCCAGAGGTCTCTGGAAACACCATATATTTT
V: TRBV5-4; D: TRBD2; length: 17; J: TRBJ2-3; size: -; CDR3: CASSLGLAGANTDTQYF; DNA: TGTGCCAGCAGCTTGGGACTAGCGGGGGCCAACACAGATACGCAGTATTTT
V: TRBV12-5; D: TRBD2; length: 17; J: TRBJ2-2; size: -; CDR3: CASGLAGGSRVGGELFF; DNA: TGTGCTAGTGGTCTCGCGGGAGGATCCAGGGTCGGCGGGGAGCTGTTTTTT
V: TRBV7-9; D: -; length: 12; J: TRBJ2-3; size: -; CDR3: CASSYITDTQYF; DNA: TGTGCCAGCAGTTATATCACAGATACGCAGTATTTT
V: TRBV2; D: TRBD1; length: 14; J: TRBJ1-3; size: -; CDR3: CASSEGQGRNTIYF; DNA: TGTGCCAGCAGTGAGGGACAGGGGAGAAACACCATATATTTT
V: TRBV4-2; D: TRBD1; length: 15; J: TRBJ2-7; size: -; CDR3: CASSPSGQGTYEQYF; DNA: TGTGCCAGCAGCCCGTCCGGACAGGGCACCTACGAGCAGTACTTC
V: TRBV30; D: TRBD1; length: 15; J: TRBJ1-1; size: -; CDR3: CAWSPTTGMLWRAFF; DNA: TGTGCCTGGAGTCCTACGACAGGGATGTTGTGGAGAGCTTTCTTT
V: TRBV30; D: -; length: 16; J: TRBJ1-4; size: -; CDR3: CAWSSGVLGADEKLFF; DNA: TGTGCCTGGAGTAGTGGAGTTCTGGGTGCGGATGAAAAACTGTTTTTT
V: TRBV7-9; D: TRBD1; length: 16; J: TRBJ1-1; size: -; CDR3: CASSLGSGGMNTEAFF; DNA: TGTGCCAGCAGCTTAGGGTCAGGGGGCATGAACACTGAAGCTTTCTTT
V: TRBV7-2; D: -; length: 15; J: TRBJ1-3; size: -; CDR3: CASSLVTVSGNTIYF; DNA: TGTGCCAGCAGCTTAGTGACAGTCTCTGGAAACACCATATATTTT
V: TRBV6-1; D: -; length: 15; J: TRBJ1-2; size: -; CDR3: CASSEAGSGNYGYTF; DNA: TGTGCCAGCAGTGAAGCAGGATCGGGAAACTATGGCTACACCTTC
V: TRBV11-2; D: -; length: 15; J: TRBJ1-4; size: -; CDR3: CASSSSWGPNEKLFF; DNA: TGTGCCAGCAGCTCCTCGTGGGGCCCGAATGAAAAACTGTTTTTT
V: TRBV6-1; D: -; length: 13; J: TRBJ1-1; size: -; CDR3: CASSEARRTEAFF; DNA: TGTGCCAGCAGTGAAGCAAGGCGGACTGAAGCTTTCTTT
V: TRBV6-5; D: -; length: 12; J: TRBJ1-1; size: -; CDR3: CATLAVNTEAFF; DNA: TGTGCCACCCTCGCGGTGAACACTGAAGCTTTCTTT
V: TRBV28; D: -; length: 12; J: TRBJ2-5; size: -; CDR3: CASTSTKETQYF; DNA: TGTGCCAGCACCTCAACAAAAGAGACCCAGTACTTC
V: TRBV7-2; D: -; length: 13; J: TRBJ2-7; size: -; CDR3: CASSLYSSYEQYF; DNA: TGTGCCAGCAGCCTATATAGCTCCTACGAGCAGTACTTC
V: TRBV30; D: -; length: 15; J: TRBJ1-2; size: -; CDR3: CAWSPGQLANYGYTF; DNA: TGTGCCTGGAGTCCAGGGCAGTTAGCTAACTATGGCTACACCTTC
V: TRBV5-6; D: TRBD1; length: 15; J: TRBJ2-7; size: few; CDR3: CAGGDAGTGLTEQYF; DNA: TGTGCCGGGGGAGATGCCGGGACAGGGTTGACCGAGCAGTACTTC
V: TRBV30; D: -; length: 12; J: TRBJ2-4; size: -; CDR3: CAWGPGVSLRYF; DNA: TGTGCCTGGGGTCCGGGGGTATCATTACGGTACTTC
V: TRBV2; D: -; length: 15; J: TRBJ1-4; size: -; CDR3: CASARAGGANEKLFF; DNA: TGTGCCAGCGCGCGGGCTGGAGGGGCTAATGAAAAACTGTTTTTT
V: TRBV24-1; D: TRBD1; length: 18; J: TRBJ1-5; size: -; CDR3: CATSDLLPDREGNQPQHF; DNA: TGTGCCACCAGTGATTTGCTGCCGGACAGGGAGGGCAATCAGCCCCAGCATTTT
V: TRBV9; D: -; length: 13; J: TRBJ1-2; size: once; CDR3: CASSPPVGDGYTF; DNA: TGTGCCAGCAGCCCCCCAGTAGGGGATGGCTACACCTTC
V: TRBV24-1; D: TRBD1; length: 13; J: TRBJ2-5; size: -; CDR3: CATSEQGKETQYF; DNA: TGTGCCACCAGTGAACAGGGGAAAGAGACCCAGTACTTC
V: TRBV7-2; D: -; length: 13; J: TRBJ2-7; size: once; CDR3: CASSLAVNYEQYF; DNA: TGTGCCAGCAGCCTCGCGGTAAACTACGAGCAGTACTTC
V: TRBV24-1; D: -; length: 14; J: TRBJ1-2; size: -; CDR3: CATSDRRTGEGYTF; DNA: TGTGCCACCAGTGATAGGAGGACTGGGGAGGGCTACACCTTC
V: TRBV4-2; D: TRBD1; length: 15; J: TRBJ1-3; size: -; CDR3: CASSSAGQGLNTIYF; DNA: TGTGCCAGCAGCTCGGCGGGACAGGGTTTAAACACCATATATTTT
V: TRBV10-3; D: TRBD1; length: 14; J: TRBJ1-1; size: -; CDR3: CAISGTGLNTEAFF; DNA: TGTGCCATCAGTGGGACAGGGTTGAACACTGAAGCTTTCTTT
V: TRBV25-1; D: -; length: 17; J: TRBJ2-3; size: few; CDR3: CASSELGGRQGADTQYF; DNA: TGTGCCAGCAGTGAATTAGGGGGGCGGCAGGGGGCAGATACGCAGTATTTT
V: TRBV5-1; D: TRBD2; length: 16; J: TRBJ2-3; size: -; CDR3: CASSLGPRGGQDTQYF; DNA: TGCGCCAGCAGCTTGGGCCCCCGGGGGGGCCAAGATACGCAGTATTTT
V: TRBV24-1; D: -; length: 19; J: TRBJ2-1; size: -; CDR3: CATSAGGDIGSSQYNEQFF; DNA: TGTGCCACCAGTGCGGGGGGCGACATCGGATCGAGCCAGTACAATGAGCAGTTCTTC
V: TRBV29-1; D: -; length: 13; J: TRBJ1-5; size: -; CDR3: CSVGRGSDQPQHF; DNA: TGCAGCGTTGGACGGGGGTCCGATCAGCCCCAGCATTTT
V: TRBV6-5; D: TRBD1; length: 15; J: TRBJ1-5; size: -; CDR3: CASSPWTGGEQPQHF; DNA: TGTGCCAGCAGTCCCTGGACAGGGGGCGAGCAGCCCCAGCATTTT
V: TRBV7-8; D: TRBD1; length: 14; J: TRBJ1-4; size: few; CDR3: CASSFGTGGEKLFF; DNA: TGTGCCAGCAGCTTCGGGACAGGGGGTGAAAAACTGTTTTTT
V: TRBV5-6; D: TRBD1; length: 14; J: TRBJ1-2; size: -; CDR3: CASSTGQGIGGYTF; DNA: TGTGCCAGCAGCACGGGACAGGGTATTGGGGGCTACACCTTC
V: TRBV6-2/TRBV6-3; D: TRBD1; length: 13; J: TRBJ1-1; size: -; CDR3: CASSNWTGPGAFF; DNA: TGTGCCAGCAGTAATTGGACAGGACCGGGAGCTTTCTTT
V: TRBV7-6; D: TRBD1; length: 15; J: TRBJ1-1; size: -; CDR3: CASSIGQAMNTEAFF; DNA: TGTGCCAGCAGCATTGGACAGGCAATGAACACTGAAGCTTTCTTT
V: TRBV5-4; D: TRBD1; length: 13; J: TRBJ2-5; size: -; CDR3: CASSPIQGETQYF; DNA: TGTGCCAGCAGCCCAATACAGGGGGAGACCCAGTACTTC
V: TRBV7-8; D: -; length: 14; J: TRBJ1-2; size: -; CDR3: CASSPPTFRDGYTF; DNA: TGTGCCAGCAGCCCCCCAACCTTCAGGGATGGCTACACCTTC
V: TRBV10-3; D: -; length: 13; J: TRBJ1-3; size: -; CDR3: CAILAESGNTIYF; DNA: TGTGCCATCTTAGCCGAGTCTGGAAACACCATATATTTT
V: TRBV18; D: -; length: 14; J: TRBJ2-1; size: once; CDR3: CASSDSYSYNEQFF; DNA: TGTGCCAGCTCAGACAGCTACTCCTACAATGAGCAGTTCTTC
V: TRBV12-3/TRBV12-4; D: TRBD1; length: 13; J: TRBJ1-2; size: few; CDR3: CASSTTGDYGYTF; DNA: TGTGCCAGCAGCACTACAGGGGACTATGGCTACACCTTC
V: TRBV11-2; D: -; length: 14; J: TRBJ1-3; size: once; CDR3: CASSQTGTGNTIYF; DNA: TGTGCCAGCAGCCAGACGGGGACTGGAAACACCATATATTTT
V: TRBV4-3; D: -; length: 14; J: TRBJ2-3; size: -; CDR3: CASRLSWGADTQYF; DNA: TGCGCCAGCAGATTATCGTGGGGCGCAGATACGCAGTATTTT
V: TRBV10-3; D: -; length: 14; J: TRBJ2-7; size: -; CDR3: CAISPREDSYEQYF; DNA: TGTGCCATCAGCCCCCGAGAAGACTCCTACGAGCAGTACTTC
V: TRBV19; D: TRBD1; length: 13; J: TRBJ2-7; size: -; CDR3: CASSPRTGYEQYF; DNA: TGTGCCAGTAGTCCCCGGACAGGGTATGAGCAGTACTTC
V: TRBV27; D: TRBD1; length: 19; J: TRBJ1-6; size: -; CDR3: CASSPTSGTGGPYNSPLHF; DNA: TGTGCCAGCAGTCCAACCTCGGGGACAGGGGGCCCCTATAATTCACCCCTCCACTTT